This TCR beta chain originates from a study of vaccination effects on CD4 cells after COVID-19. Points on this clone: No antigen is known for it.

Germline V CDR1 and CDR2: LGHNA, YSLEER. Trimming took off 0 bases at V and 0 bases at J, with 6 bases between the two ends. The CDR3 sequence is 15 residues long. Generated by immunoSEQ multiplex PCR, the TCRdb table keeps only in-frame clones and is missing some. The table records tens of thousands of clones, around 70% of them present only once. Whole-study results and caveats: Only 1 of 255 vaccine-induced clones from healthy vaccinees cross-reacted with common cold coronaviruses. Few convalescent patients were included, and no early post-infection timepoints were sampled.

Using viral peptide pools, the ViraFEST assay grew out antigen-specific CD4+ T cells prior to sequencing. At the end of roughly 9 days of culture, CD4+ T cells were isolated. Each participant was administered two doses of either the BNT162b2 or the mRNA-1273 vaccine. Culturing of 1.5 million to 2.5 million PBMC per well took place with around 9.4 IU/ml IL-2 and around 10 ug/ml peptides. In the cultures, half the medium was exchanged for IL-2 medium on days 3 and 7. Sequences were derived from CD4+ T cells from PBMCs cultured with HCoV-229E spike peptides, sampled after COVID-19 vaccination. This chain joins TRBV4-3 and TRBJ2-1; D unresolved. The sequence was obtained from a human donor who received a COVID-19 vaccine. The CDR3 region has the DNA TGCGCCAGCAGCCAAGAGTACGACTCCTACAATGAGCAGTTCTTC. Translation gives CASSQEYDSYNEQFF.